This TCR beta chain was sequenced during a study of Ad26.COV2.S vaccination and SARS-CoV-2 variants. The data were produced by immunoSEQ multiplex PCR, yet TCRdb's version contains in-frame clones alone and is incomplete. The table has some 420,000 clones, approximately 87% seen once; the top ten hold 3.5% to 4%. After removal of 6 bases from V and 8 bases from J, the junction contained 2 bases not matched to a gene. CDR3 size: 13 residues. Germline V gene lookup returns CDR1 LNHDA and CDR2 SQIVND (reference sequence). Treatment denoted: approximately 18 received Ad26.COV2.S at low or high dose, single or two shots; about 5 received placebo; per-sample allocation not given. After the first vaccine or placebo injection, samples were drawn on day 63.

The receptor comes from a person between 18 and 65 years old who received the Ad26.COV2.S COVID-19 vaccine or a placebo. The V call is TRBV19, the J call TRBJ2-1; 12 nucleotides match TRBD2. This material consisted of peripheral blood, taken in a trial of Ad26.COV2.S vaccine versus placebo. The CDR3, as DNA: TGTGCCAGTAGGCGGACTAGCGGGGATGAGCAGTTCTTC. Translating gives CASRRTSGDEQFF.